The present T cell receptor (beta chain) was sequenced within a study of synovial regulatory T cells in juvenile arthritis. Findings of the study overall: Synovial Tregs shared more CDR3 sequences with iaTregs than other blood Tregs. iaTreg TCR repertoires were largely private across patients and partially overlapped synovial Teff and blood CPL. Compared with other blood Treg cells, inflammation-associated Treg cells had reduced TCR diversity.

Worth noting for this clone: The antigen is unknown.

The CDR3 runs to 15 residues. The coding DNA is unavailable. In germline, CDR1 is SGDLS, CDR2 YYNGEE. The data were produced by immunoSEQ multiplex PCR, yet TCRdb's version contains in-frame clones alone and is incomplete. The sample totals about 10,000 clones; its top ten clones hold over 0.3%. The rearrangement links TRBV9 to TRBJ1-6. The source material was Treg cells from blood. Subset noted: remaining (HLA-DR-negative) circulating blood Treg cells. The origin of this receptor is a donor between 2 and 35 years old with juvenile idiopathic arthritis. The CDR3: CASSAPGALNSPLHF.